This T cell receptor (beta chain) comes out of a study of regulatory T cells in long-lasting Graves disease. Between the trimmed V and J ends, which lost 0 bases and 1 base, there was a span of 17 bases. From germline, CDR1 is DFQATT and CDR2 SNEGSKA (reference sequence). There are 17 residues in the CDR3. Time point noted: newly diagnosed GD, antithyroid drugs for less than 3 months. From RNA extracted from PBMCs, the TCR library was made. Arm-PCR of CDR3 regions with iRepertoire HTBI primers generated TCR beta libraries. TCRdb re-called the multiplex PCR reads through MiXCR, storing one row per CDR3 protein. The data show roughly 610,000 distinct CDR3 sequences, about 16% seen once. In addition, the sample was reused for a study of T cells in Graves' hyperthyroidism and ophthalmopathy. Per that study: Primed by the HTBI set, a first-round RT-PCR was run on the TCR CDR3.

The receptor was isolated from a man aged 18 to 29 with Graves disease. The sequenced sample was peripheral blood mononuclear cells (PBMCs), obtained at new diagnosis, from a patient treated with antithyroid drugs. V gene TRBV20-1 combines with J gene TRBJ2-3; D unresolved. The CDR3 region has the DNA TGCAGTGCTAGAGATCCCCGGCGAGGCGACGGCACAGATACGCAGTATTTT. Translating it yields CSARDPRRGDGTDTQYF.